This T cell receptor (beta chain) was sequenced during a study of T cell clonality in common variable immunodeficiency. General observations from the study: Common variable immunodeficiency TCR beta sequences reportedly had fewer deletions and N-nucleotide insertions.

Repertoires were generated with immunoSEQ multiplex PCR, while TCRdb's copy carries only in-frame clones and drops some. In total the sample includes about 20,000 clones, none of them seen once. As for this clone: What it binds is unknown. The read ends 3 residues early relative to the CDR3; the germline J gene fills the gap.

Germline CDR1 is SEHNR and CDR2 is FQNEAQ (reference sequence). The V end was cut by 5 bases, the J end by 7 bases, with 17 bases between. The CDR3 runs to 14 residues. J is TRBJ1-2 and V is TRBV7-9; unclear D gene. This receptor was taken from a human donor with common variable immunodeficiency. Sequenced material: peripheral blood mononuclear cells. The CDR3 bases that were read are TGTGCCAGCAGCCCCCCTGCGGGCGCGAGTGGC. Its protein product is CASSPPAGASG. The whole CDR3 reads CASSPPAGASGYTF.